This section outlines one T cell receptor beta chain sequence together with its context. The CDR3 runs to 17 residues. J gave up 2 bases and V 4 bases, and 4 bases lay outside the gene matches. Germline lookup yields CDR1 MNHNS and CDR2 SASEGT. In the original analysis: Amplifying reference gene primers gave estimates of nucleated cell counts. The assay was immunoSEQ multiplex PCR, and TCRdb's table has in-frame clones only and misses some. From that table come the V and J calls and clone size; the DNA was used to work out D and trimming. The sample contains some 70,000 clones, around 88% of which appear only once. The data stem from a study of blood T cell repertoires in COVID-19. Across the study: Sources were T cells, B-cell-depleted T cells, or PBMCs; the material itself was cDNA or gDNA.

The origin of this receptor is a man in his forties or fifties with COVID-19, enrolled during active disease. Sequencing was performed on peripheral blood. The J gene is TRBJ2-4, the V gene TRBV6-1, with 14 bases that match TRBD2. The CDR3: CASSAGTSGGTKNIQYF. CDR3 coding DNA: TGTGCCAGCAGTGCCGGGACTAGCGGGGGCACCAAAAACATTCAGTACTTC.